This T cell receptor (beta chain) is from a study of blood T cell repertoires in COVID-19. Whole-study context: PBMCs, B-cell-depleted T cells, or T cells provided the cDNA or gDNA that made up the material.

V shed 1 base, J shed 6 bases, and the junction held 5 bases outside the gene matches. The CDR3 consists of 16 residues. CDR1 is SGHNT, CDR2 YENEEA, per germline. Per the original data handling: From reference gene primer amplification, estimates of nucleated cell counts were derived. This table comes from immunoSEQ multiplex PCR, and its TCRdb copy is limited to in-frame clones, with some not included. Clonal size and the V and J genes are those of that table, whereas D and trimming came from the DNA. The sample contains 200,000 to 250,000 clones, 80% to 90% of which appear only once. The genes are TRBV11-3 and TRBJ2-2, with 10 bases matching TRBD1. The origin of this receptor is a man between 45 and 60 years old with active or convalescent COVID-19. Sequencing was carried out using peripheral blood. The CDR3 loop is CASSLATGGWAGELFF. In nucleotides, the CDR3 is TGTGCCAGCAGCTTAGCGACAGGGGGCTGGGCCGGGGAGCTGTTTTTT. The full variable domain, in which reference TRBV11-3 and TRBJ2-2 provide the parts outside the CDR3, is EAGVVQSPRYKIIEKKQPVAFWCNPISGHNTLYWYLQNLGQGPELLIRYENEEAVDDSQLPKDRFSAERLKGVDSTLKIQPAELGDSAVYLCASSLATGGWAGELFFGEGSRLTVL.